The 25 T cell receptor beta chains in this list originate from one sample, sequenced in a study of cytomegalovirus exposure and HLA in healthy donors. Sequencing was performed with immunoSEQ multiplex PCR; in TCRdb, only in-frame clones are kept and a portion is missing. The table has under 200,000 clones, about 89% seen once. The specimen sequenced was PBMCs. The receptors derive from a young woman in good health and CMV-seropositive.

This clone was detected only a few times. The V gene is TRBV4-2, the J gene TRBJ1-2, with TRBD1 identical over 9 bases. J lost 5 bases, V lost 0 bases, and 4 bases had no gene match. CDR1 is LGHNA, CDR2 YNFKEQ, per germline. There are 15 residues in the CDR3. In DNA, the CDR3 is TGTGCCAGCAGCCAAGATGAAGGGACAGGGTATGGCTACACCTTC. Amino acids: CASSQDEGTGYGYTF.

This chain connects TRBV4-3 to TRBJ2-1; TRBD1 matches 9 bases. The V and J ends lost 3 bases and 1 base, in that order; junction bases with no gene match: 7. Germline CDR1 is LGHNA and CDR2 is YSLEER. This CDR3 contains 17 residues. The CDR3: CASSQNTGTGSYNEQFF. The CDR3 DNA sequence: TGCGCCAGCAGCCAGAACACCGGGACAGGGTCCTACAATGAGCAGTTCTTC.

The sample holds a few counts of this clone. The genes are TRBV4-2 and TRBJ2-3; perhaps TRBD2 as D (5 bases). V shed 2 bases and J shed 1 base, with 7 bases lying between them. Looked up from germline, CDR1 is LGHNA and CDR2 is YNFKEQ. The CDR3 has 14 amino acids. The CDR3 DNA reads TGTGCCAGCAGCCAAAACGGGGGCACAGATACGCAGTATTTT. The encoded protein is CASSQNGGTDTQYF.

The chain couples TRBV6-5 to TRBJ1-6, with 7 bases fitting TRBD1. With V trimmed by 0 bases and J by 9 bases, 8 bases remained unmatched. Germline V gene data show CDR1 as MNHEY and CDR2 as SVGAGI. This CDR3 has 16 amino acids. The CDR3 coding sequence is TGTGCCAGCAGTTACTCGAAAAGGGGGCGAGGTTCACCCCTCCACTTT. Protein sequence: CASSYSKRGRGSPLHF.

V gene TRBV5-1 combines with J gene TRBJ1-3; the D is unclear. The CDR3 sequence is 13 residues long. V was trimmed by 3 bases and J by 0 bases, leaving 4 bases between them. Germline V gene sequence: CDR1 SGHRS, CDR2 YFSETQ. CDR3: CASSSGSGNTIYF. Written as DNA, the CDR3 is TGCGCCAGCAGCTCCGGCTCTGGAAACACCATATATTTT. The full variable domain, with the rest looked up from reference TRBV5-1 and TRBJ1-3, is KAGVTQTPRYLIKTRGQQVTLSCSPISGHRSVSWYQQTPGQGLQFLFEYFSETQRNKGNFPGRFSGRQFSNSRSEMNVSTLELGDSALYLCASSSGSGNTIYFGEGSWLTVV.

This chain uses TRBV30 with TRBJ1-5, with TRBD1 as a possible D gene (6 bases). V was pared by 0 bases and J by 6 bases, with 12 bases between. The CDR3 is made up of 14 amino acids. Germline V gene data show CDR1 as GTSNPN and CDR2 as SVGIG (reference sequence). The CDR3 region is CAWSVRGGTQPQHF. CDR3 nucleotides: TGTGCCTGGAGTGTACGGGGGGGCACTCAGCCCCAGCATTTT. Using reference TRBV30 and TRBJ1-5 for the parts outside the CDR3, the full variable domain is SQTIHQWPATLVQPVGSPLSLECTVEGTSNPNLYWYRQAAGRGLQLLFYSVGIGQISSEVPQNLSASRPQDRQFILSSKKLLLSDSGFYLCAWSVRGGTQPQHFGDGTRLSIL.

The chain combines TRBV5-1 with TRBJ2-7; the match to TRBD1 covers 7 bases. The CDR3 runs 15 residues. Germline V gives CDR1 SGHRS, CDR2 YFSETQ. J lost 0 bases, V lost 4 bases, and 7 bases had no gene match. This CDR3 reads CASSTGTVSSYEQYF. CDR3 nucleotides: TGCGCCAGCAGCACTGGGACAGTTTCCTCCTACGAGCAGTACTTC.

The chain employs TRBV5-1 and TRBJ2-7; TRBD1 aligns across 7 bases. There are 14 residues in the CDR3. V was pared by 4 bases and J by 2 bases, with 6 bases of the junction left unmatched. From germline, CDR1 is SGHRS and CDR2 YFSETQ. CDR3 region: CASSRDRRTYEQYF. The CDR3 DNA is TGCGCCAGCAGCCGGGACAGACGGACCTACGAGCAGTACTTC. The full variable domain, in which reference TRBV5-1 and TRBJ2-7 provide the parts outside the CDR3, is KAGVTQTPRYLIKTRGQQVTLSCSPISGHRSVSWYQQTPGQGLQFLFEYFSETQRNKGNFPGRFSGRQFSNSRSEMNVSTLELGDSALYLCASSRDRRTYEQYFGPGTRLTVT.

The chain joins TRBV6-1 to TRBJ2-3; 8 bases are shared with TRBD2. V lost 8 bases to trimming and J lost 4 bases; unmatched junction nucleotides: 11. The CDR3 consists of 15 residues. From germline, CDR1 is MNHNS and CDR2 SASEGT. DNA of the CDR3: TGTGCCAGCCGCGACCATAGCGGGAACTCAGATACGCAGTATTTT. Translation gives CASRDHSGNSDTQYF.

CDR3 loop: CASSEEGTGVEKLFF. The CDR3 DNA sequence: TGTGCCAGCAGTGAAGAAGGGACAGGGGTTGAAAAACTGTTTTTT. The gene calls are TRBV2 and TRBJ1-4; 10 bases line up with TRBD1. The CDR3 totals 15 residues. CDR1 is SNHLY and CDR2 is FYNNEI in the germline V gene. V shed 1 base, J shed 7 bases, and the junction held 3 bases outside the gene matches. The complete variable domain, with remaining parts taken from reference TRBV2 and TRBJ1-4, reads EPEVTQTPSHQVTQMGQEVILRCVPISNHLYFYWYRQILGQKVEFLVSFYNNEISEKSEIFDDQFSVERPDGSNFTLKIRSTKLEDSAMYFCASSEEGTGVEKLFFGSGTQLSVL.

The gene calls are TRBV7-9 and TRBJ1-1, with 7 bases aligning to TRBD1. The CDR3 is 14 amino acids. Germline assignment: CDR1 SEHNR and CDR2 FQNEAQ (reference sequence). Trimming at V came to 5 bases and at J to 1 base, leaving 4 bases not matched to a gene. CDR3 protein: CASSPRGANTEAFF. CDR3 sequence (DNA): TGTGCCAGCAGCCCCAGGGGGGCGAACACTGAAGCTTTCTTT.

The chain couples TRBV5-1 to TRBJ2-1; TRBD2 agrees at 15 bases. Germline V gives CDR1 SGHRS, CDR2 YFSETQ. V was clipped by 3 bases and J by 3 bases; unmatched bases: 7. The CDR3 totals 18 residues. This CDR3 reads CASSSWTSGGASYNEQFF. CDR3 coding DNA: TGCGCCAGCAGCTCGTGGACTAGCGGGGGGGCTAGCTACAATGAGCAGTTCTTC. Full variable domain (missing parts from reference TRBV5-1 and TRBJ2-1): KAGVTQTPRYLIKTRGQQVTLSCSPISGHRSVSWYQQTPGQGLQFLFEYFSETQRNKGNFPGRFSGRQFSNSRSEMNVSTLELGDSALYLCASSSWTSGGASYNEQFFGPGTRLTVL.

The rearrangement joins TRBV11-2 to TRBJ2-7; 8 bases map to TRBD1. The CDR3 is 15 residues long. CDR1 and CDR2 from the germline V gene are SGHAT and FQNNGV. V shed 0 bases and J 6 bases; nucleotides not matched to a gene: 7. CDR3 bases: TGTGCCAGCAGCTTAGAGGACAGGGCGGTTGGCGAGCAGTACTTC. Translating gives CASSLEDRAVGEQYF.

The chain joins TRBV4-2 to TRBJ2-3, with 8 bases identical to TRBD2. Germline CDR1 reads LGHNA; CDR2 reads YNFKEQ. This CDR3 region has 15 residues. V lost 3 bases to trimming and J lost 4 bases; unmatched junction nucleotides: 6. This chain's CDR3 is CASSHRASGSDTQYF. The DNA for the CDR3 is TGTGCCAGCAGCCATCGGGCTAGCGGGTCAGATACGCAGTATTTT.

The V call is TRBV20-1, the J call TRBJ2-5; perhaps TRBD1 as D (6 bases). CDR3 size: 11 residues. Trimming took off 7 bases at V and 2 bases at J, with 8 bases between the two ends. Germline V gene sequence: CDR1 DFQATT, CDR2 SNEGSKA (reference sequence). In DNA form, the CDR3 reads TGCAGTGGACAGGTACAAGAGACCCAGTACTTC. Amino acid sequence: CSGQVQETQYF.

The gene calls are TRBV6-5 and TRBJ2-7; 11 positions agree with TRBD2. The CDR3 is 14 residues long. Germline loops: CDR1 MNHEY, CDR2 SVGAGI. V lost 4 bases, J lost 4 bases, and 3 bases stayed unmatched. The CDR3 bases are TGTGCCAGCAGTTTCGGGACTAGCGGTTACGAGCAGTACTTC. Residues: CASSFGTSGYEQYF.

The chain employs TRBV7-3 and TRBJ2-3; 7 bases agree with TRBD2. Germline V gives CDR1 SGHTA, CDR2 FQGTGA. J lost 2 bases, V lost 0 bases, and 8 bases had no gene match. This CDR3 contains 17 residues. CDR3 coding DNA: TGTGCCAGCAGCTTAACGGGGGTAGCGGGCTCCACAGATACGCAGTATTTT. It is translated as CASSLTGVAGSTDTQYF. Full variable domain (outside the CDR3, taken from reference TRBV7-3 and TRBJ2-3): GAGVSQTPSNKVTEKGKYVELRCDPISGHTALYWYRQSLGQGPEFLIYFQGTGAADDSGLPNDRFFAVRPEGSVSTLKIQRTERGDSAVYLCASSLTGVAGSTDTQYFGPGTRLTVL.

CDR3 residues: CASSVASGGVTGELFF. The CDR3 DNA is TGTGCCAGCAGCGTAGCGAGCGGGGGGGTCACCGGGGAGCTGTTTTTT. The V and J genes are TRBV9 and TRBJ2-2, with 10 nucleotides matching TRBD2. The germline CDR1 and CDR2 sequences are SGDLS and YYNGEE. The CDR3 sequence is 16 residues long. V dropped 0 bases and J dropped 4; count of bases not matched to a gene: 3.

V gene TRBV2 combines with J gene TRBJ2-7; 9 bases align to TRBD2. Germline V CDR1 and CDR2: SNHLY, FYNNEI. This CDR3 contains 14 residues. With V trimmed by 7 bases and J by 3 bases, 7 bases remained unmatched. The CDR3, as DNA: TGTGCCAGCATTCCGGGACTAGCCTTCTACGAGCAGTACTTC. This sequence encodes CASIPGLAFYEQYF.

This rearrangement joins TRBV28 to TRBJ2-1; the match to TRBD2 covers 10 bases. CDR1 and CDR2 from the germline V gene are MDHEN and SYDVKM. This CDR3 contains 19 residues. J was trimmed by 2 bases and V by 6 bases; bases with no gene match: 16. The CDR3 coding sequence is TGTGCCAGCAGCCAGGCATGGGCTAGCGGGAGAATCGCCTACAATGAGCAGTTCTTC. Translated: CASSQAWASGRIAYNEQFF.

The chain joins TRBV29-1 to TRBJ2-7, with D possibly being TRBD2 (6 bases). Germline CDR1 is SQVTM and CDR2 is ANQGSEA. CDR3 length: 14 residues. V was shortened by 2 bases and J by 6 bases, with 17 bases between the two germline ends. CDR3 in amino acids: CSVEPTEGSGEQYF. The CDR3 DNA reads TGCAGCGTTGAACCCACGGAGGGGTCAGGCGAGCAGTACTTC.

V gene TRBV7-8 combines with J gene TRBJ2-7; TRBD1 agrees at 7 bases. CDR3 size: 14 residues. The J segment lost 0 bases and the V segment lost 2 bases, leaving 1 base of the junction unmatched. Germline V lookup: CDR1 SGHVS, CDR2 FQNEAQ. For the CDR3, the DNA is TGTGCCAGCAGCTTATGGGACAGCTCCTACGAGCAGTACTTC. Residues: CASSLWDSSYEQYF.

J is TRBJ1-1 and V is TRBV5-6; a possible D gene is TRBD1 (6 bases). Germline V gene data show CDR1 as SGHDT and CDR2 as YYEEEE. The ends were cut back, 0 bases at V and 6 bases at J, with 12 bases in the middle. This CDR3 is built from 14 residues. The CDR3 DNA reads TGTGCCAGCAGCTTGGACAGGGCCAGAGCTGAAGCTTTCTTT. Amino acid sequence: CASSLDRARAEAFF. The entire variable domain, with the rest obtained from reference TRBV5-6 and TRBJ1-1, is as follows: DAGVTQSPTHLIKTRGQQVTLRCSPKSGHDTVSWYQQALGQGPQFIFQYYEEEERQRGNFPDRFSGHQFPNYSSELNVNALLLGDSALYLCASSLDRARAEAFFGQGTRLTVV.

V is TRBV2 and J is TRBJ2-2; D is perhaps TRBD1 (6 bases). Trimming stripped 4 bases from V and 2 bases from J, with 14 bases between. The CDR3 contains 16 residues. Germline lookup yields CDR1 SNHLY and CDR2 FYNNEI. The CDR3 nucleotides read TGTGCCAGCAGTGGAAACAGGGAAATAAACACCGGGGAGCTGTTTTTT. It translates to CASSGNREINTGELFF.

In DNA, the CDR3 is TGTGCCAGCAGCTTGGGACTAGCTACCGGGGAGCTGTTTTTT. Its translation: CASSLGLATGELFF. The chain combines TRBV7-3 with TRBJ2-2; 9 nucleotides line up with TRBD2. Per the germline V gene, CDR1 is SGHTA and CDR2 is FQGTGA. The J segment lost 5 bases and the V segment lost 3 bases, leaving 1 base of the junction unmatched. This CDR3 contains 14 residues.